A selection of T cell receptor beta chains follows, all from one sample in a study of identical twins. TCRdb ran MiXCR on the 5' RACE reads and lists one entry per CDR3 protein. The sample records about 690,000 distinct CDR3 sequences, over 20% being singletons. This sample was also put to use in a study of T cells expressing NK-cell markers.

The sample was PBMCs. The receptors come from a woman aged 18-29 years in good health. Both conserved end residues are part of each CDR3. A D gene is named only where the DNA matches it firmly. Clone size appears in some rows only: once, few, many, or a class for an expanded clone.

>NA|TRBJ2-1|TRBV4-3|TRBD2
TGCGCCAGCAGCCAAGGCACCGGGACTAGTAATGAGCAGTTCTTC
CASSQGTGTSNEQFF
>NA|TRBJ1-2|TRBV20-1|TRBD1
TGCAGTGCTTGGACAGGGGAATATGGCTACACCTTC
CSAWTGEYGYTF
>NA|TRBJ2-3|TRBV6-1|NA
TGTGCCAGCAGCCAGATAGCGGCCCCGACTACGCAGTATTTT
CASSQIAAPTTQYF
>few|TRBJ1-2|TRBV20-1|NA
TGCAGTGCCCGCGAAGACAGCTCCTATGGCTACACCTTC
CSAREDSSYGYTF
>few|TRBJ2-2|TRBV27|NA
TGTGCCAGCATGAGTCGGAACACCGGGGAGCTGTTTTTT
CASMSRNTGELFF
>many|TRBJ2-4|TRBV20-1|NA
TGCAGTGCCCACCCCGCGGGAAAAAACATTCAGTACTTC
CSAHPAGKNIQYF
>NA|TRBJ2-5|TRBV20-1|NA
TGCAGTGCTGGAGCTCCTGTCCGGACCCAGTACTTC
CSAGAPVRTQYF
>NA|TRBJ2-7|TRBV9|NA
TGTGCCAGCAGCGTAGACGGCCCAGGGGAGCAGTACTTC
CASSVDGPGEQYF
>few|TRBJ1-1|TRBV9|NA
TGTGCCAGCAGCGTAGCTGCGGGAACGTTGAACACTGAAGCTTTCTTT
CASSVAAGTLNTEAFF
>NA|TRBJ1-1|TRBV5-1|TRBD1
TGCGCCAGCAGCTTGGATCAGGGGGTCTACACTGAAGCTTTCTTT
CASSLDQGVYTEAFF
>NA|TRBJ1-1|TRBV18|NA
TGTGCCAGCTCAGGGGTTAGGGGCACTGAAGCTTTCTTT
CASSGVRGTEAFF
>NA|TRBJ2-7|TRBV6-5|TRBD2
TGTGCCAGCAGTTACGGCGGGAGTGCCGCCGGGGAGCAGTACTTC
CASSYGGSAAGEQYF
>NA|TRBJ2-7|TRBV4-3|NA
TGCGCCAGCAGCCAAGATTGGGAAAGCACCTACGAGCAGTACTTC
CASSQDWESTYEQYF
>few|TRBJ2-1|TRBV6-2/TRBV6-3|TRBD2
TGTGCCAGCAGTTACGGGGGTAGCGGGCGATACAATGAGCAGTTCTTC
CASSYGGSGRYNEQFF
>few|TRBJ2-2|TRBV7-9|NA
TGTGCCAGCAGCTTAGCGGGACTGTACACCGGGGAGCTGTTTTTT
CASSLAGLYTGELFF
>NA|TRBJ2-2|TRBV11-3|NA
TGTGCCAGCAGCTCCCAACCCGGGACACTGAACACCGGGGAGCTGTTTTTT
CASSSQPGTLNTGELFF
>few|TRBJ2-1|TRBV5-1|NA
TGCGCCAGCAGCTTGGAACGACAGTTCAATGAGCAGTTCTTC
CASSLERQFNEQFF
>few|TRBJ2-1|TRBV7-7|NA
TGTGCTAGCAGCTTCACTCCGGCTAATGAGCAGTTCTTC
CASSFTPANEQFF
>few|TRBJ2-3|TRBV20-1|TRBD2
TGCAGTGCCTCCCCTCAGCGGGGGGGAGATACGCAGTATTTT
CSASPQRGGDTQYF
>few|TRBJ2-3|TRBV10-3|NA
TGTGCCACGAACCCGGGGGCCACAGATACGCAGTATTTT
CATNPGATDTQYF
>few|TRBJ2-7|TRBV20-1|NA
TGCAGTGCTAGACCGGGCCACAACTCCTACGAGCAGTACTTC
CSARPGHNSYEQYF
>NA|TRBJ1-1|TRBV12-3/TRBV12-4|NA
TGTGCCAGCAGCGGGATCGACTTT
CASSGIDF
>many|TRBJ2-5|TRBV20-1|NA
TGCAGTGCACCCGAGGGGCCGGGACAAGAGACCCAGTACTTC
CSAPEGPGQETQYF
>NA|TRBJ2-1|TRBV20-1|NA
TGCAGTGCTCGCCATCGGGTTTACAATGAGCAGTTCTTC
CSARHRVYNEQFF
>few|TRBJ1-4|TRBV12-3/TRBV12-4|NA
TGTGCCAGCAGTTACAGGGAAAAACTGTTTTTT
CASSYREKLFF
>NA|TRBJ1-5|TRBV10-2|NA
TGCGCCAGCAGCAGAAGTCCCATGTCGGGAAGCAATCAGCCCCAGCATTTT
CASSRSPMSGSNQPQHF
>NA|TRBJ2-5|TRBV20-1|TRBD2
TGCAGTGCTCCCCTGAGGAGCGGGGGGATCCAAGAGACCCAGTACTTC
CSAPLRSGGIQETQYF
>many|TRBJ1-4|TRBV25-1|NA
TGTGCCAGCAGTGAATTCGGGGAAAAACTGTTTTTT
CASSEFGEKLFF
>NA|TRBJ2-5|TRBV9|NA
TGTGCCAGCAGCGTAGATTCTCGAGAGACCCAGTACTTC
CASSVDSRETQYF
>few|TRBJ2-1|TRBV29-1|NA
TGCAGCGTTGATCCTGGACTAAGAAGTGAGCAGTTCTTC
CSVDPGLRSEQFF
>NA|TRBJ2-1|TRBV5-1|NA
TGCGCCAGCAACCTAGGTCGCACAAATGAGCAGTTCTTC
CASNLGRTNEQFF
>few|TRBJ2-5|TRBV7-8|TRBD2
TGTGCCAGCGGCTGGGGGGGGAAAGAGACCCAGTACTTC
CASGWGGKETQYF